This T cell receptor (beta chain) was obtained from a study of blood T cell repertoires in COVID-19. In the study overall: PBMCs, B-cell-depleted T cells, or T cells provided the cDNA or gDNA that made up the material.

The CDR3 is 15 amino acids. Per germline, CDR1 SGHAT and CDR2 FQNNGV. V gave up 5 bases and J gave up 0 bases; unmatched junction bases: 6. In the original processing: Estimation of nucleated cell counts relied on the amplification of reference gene primers. Libraries were prepared by immunoSEQ multiplex PCR; TCRdb keeps only in-frame clonotypes and omits some of them. V, J and clone size derive from that table, while D and trimming were established from the DNA sequence. Found here are hundreds of thousands of clones, approximately 86% of them singletons; the top ten hold 8.5% to 10%. Input material: PBMCs or T cells enriched from blood (not recorded which). V usage is TRBV11-2 and J usage is TRBJ2-5, with 7 bases fitting TRBD2. The receptor was isolated from a woman under 30 who had recovered from COVID-19. The CDR3: CASSPQSGNQETQYF. CDR3 DNA: TGTGCCAGCAGCCCTCAGAGCGGGAACCAAGAGACCCAGTACTTC.